One and the same sample provided the 9 T cell receptor beta chains below, sequenced in a study of shared clonotypes between healthy human individuals. Using immunoSEQ multiplex PCR, the repertoire was profiled, and TCRdb retains in-frame clones only, with some absent. The table includes about 480,000 clones, 75% to 80% detected once. The specimen sequenced was PBMCs. These receptors were collected from a woman aged 40 to 55 in good health. Some clones in this sample may be carry-over from other donors' samples.

This chain joins TRBV28 and TRBJ1-6, with 8 nucleotides matching TRBD1. This CDR3 contains 15 residues. The germline V gene encodes CDR1 MDHEN and CDR2 SYDVKM. The trim removed 5 bases at V and 9 bases at J, leaving 9 bases unmatched. The CDR3 DNA sequence: TGTGCCAGCAGTACCCTGGACAGGGTGGGTTCACCCCTCCACTTT. As protein: CASSTLDRVGSPLHF.

The genes are TRBV9 and TRBJ2-3, with 9 bases fitting TRBD2. The V gene end was trimmed by 3 bases and the J gene end by 5 bases; junction bases not matched to a gene: 10. The CDR3 sequence is 16 residues long. CDR1 is SGDLS and CDR2 is YYNGEE in the germline V gene. CDR3 region: CASSGIAGAGVDTQYF. DNA for the CDR3: TGTGCCAGCAGCGGGATAGCGGGAGCGGGGGTAGATACGCAGTATTTT.

The gene calls are TRBV28 and TRBJ2-7; no reliable D call. V lost 10 bases and J lost 0, with 13 bases in between. CDR3 length: 13 amino acids. In germline, CDR1 is MDHEN, CDR2 SYDVKM. As DNA, the CDR3 is TGTGCCACCAATGAGCCTAGCTCCTACGAGCAGTACTTC. This sequence encodes CATNEPSSYEQYF.

This chain uses TRBV27 with TRBJ2-5, with 12 bases lining up with TRBD2. CDR1 and CDR2 from the germline V gene are MNHEY and SMNVEV (reference sequence). The trim removed 6 bases at V and 5 bases at J, leaving 4 bases unmatched. The length of the CDR3 is 14 residues. This chain's CDR3 is CASRASGREETQYF. The DNA for the CDR3 is TGTGCCAGCAGGGCTAGCGGGAGGGAGGAGACCCAGTACTTC.

This clone was recorded only once. The chain has TRBV5-1 and TRBJ2-3; 8 bases are shared with TRBD1. Germline CDR1 SGHRS, CDR2 YFSETQ. This CDR3 has 13 amino acids. The J segment lost 4 bases and the V segment lost 5 bases, leaving 3 bases of the junction unmatched. For the CDR3, the DNA is TGCGCCAGCAGGTCGGACAGGGCAGATACGCAGTATTTT. Translating it yields CASRSDRADTQYF. The variable domain in full, completed from reference TRBV5-1 and TRBJ2-3, reads KAGVTQTPRYLIKTRGQQVTLSCSPISGHRSVSWYQQTPGQGLQFLFEYFSETQRNKGNFPGRFSGRQFSNSRSEMNVSTLELGDSALYLCASRSDRADTQYFGPGTRLTVL.

This clone was recorded many times. V gene TRBV9 combines with J gene TRBJ2-7; 8 nucleotides agree with TRBD1. Germline trimming cut 4 bases from V and 4 bases from J; bases unmatched to any gene: 7. The length of the CDR3 is 14 residues. The germline CDR1 and CDR2 sequences are SGDLS and YYNGEE. CDR3 DNA sequence: TGTGCCAGCAGCCCCCGGACAGGGAATTACGAGCAGTACTTC. Protein: CASSPRTGNYEQYF. The full variable domain, rest sourced from reference TRBV9 and TRBJ2-7, is DSGVTQTPKHLITATGQRVTLRCSPRSGDLSVYWYQQSLDQGLQFLIQYYNGEERAKGNILERFSAQQFPDLHSELNLSSLELGDSALYFCASSPRTGNYEQYFGPGTRLTVT.

The chain couples TRBV5-1 to TRBJ2-7; 9 nucleotides line up with TRBD1. Germline lookup yields CDR1 SGHRS and CDR2 YFSETQ. The CDR3 spans 16 residues. V shed 0 bases, J shed 1 base, and the junction held 5 bases outside the gene matches. The CDR3 spells CASSLVGTGMSYEQYF. The CDR3 DNA is TGCGCCAGCAGCTTGGTAGGGACAGGGATGTCCTACGAGCAGTACTTC.

The CDR3 DNA sequence: TGCGCCAGCAGTGAGTCCCGGTGGAATGAGCAGTTCTTC. Protein: CASSESRWNEQFF. This chain uses TRBV10-1 with TRBJ2-1; D not resolved. Between the trimmed V and J ends, which lost 0 bases and 7 bases, there was a span of 7 bases. Germline assignment: CDR1 WNHNN and CDR2 SYGVQD (reference sequence). This CDR3 has 13 residues.

The table lists this clone with a count of one. The chain recombines TRBV28 with TRBJ2-7; 14 bases match TRBD2. There are 17 residues in the CDR3. Germline assignment: CDR1 MDHEN and CDR2 SYDVKM. Trimming cost V 3 bases and J 5 bases; bases outside gene matches: 9. CDR3 in amino acids: CASSFRAGTSGSHEQYF. As DNA, the CDR3 is TGTGCCAGCAGTTTTCGGGCCGGGACTAGCGGGAGCCACGAGCAGTACTTC.